This T cell receptor (beta chain) stems from a study of OX40 agonist ivuxolimab in advanced cancers. On the study more broadly: It was permissible to have had prior anti-PD-1, anti-PD-L1 or anti-CTLA-4 therapy, and under 45% had some.

Clones were read by immunoSEQ multiplex PCR, and TCRdb kept only the in-frame ones, dropping some. The sample includes tens of thousands of clones, 70% to 90% of them seen just once. The source material was CD4+ or CD8+ T cells sorted from blood, sampled in a trial of the OX40 agonist ivuxolimab. The TCR originated in an adult with an advanced solid tumor such as melanoma, head and neck, liver or kidney cancer.

The CDR3 reads CASSLRDRGIRGTDTQYF. For the CDR3, the DNA is TGTGCCAGTAGTCTCCGAGACAGGGGGATAAGGGGGACAGATACGCAGTATTTT. V usage is TRBV19 and J usage is TRBJ2-3; TRBD1 aligns across 9 bases. The CDR3 totals 18 residues. Losses at the gene ends were 5 bases for V and 3 bases for J; bases not matched to a gene: 15. Per germline, CDR1 LNHDA and CDR2 SQIVND (reference sequence). The entire variable domain, with the rest obtained from reference TRBV19 and TRBJ2-3, is as follows: DGGITQSPKYLFRKEGQNVTLSCEQNLNHDAMYWYRQDPGQGLRLIYYSQIVNDFQKGDIAEGYSVSREKKESFPLTVTSAQKNPTAFYLCASSLRDRGIRGTDTQYFGPGTRLTVL.